This TCR beta chain was sequenced during a study of post-analysis software for immune sequencing data (dated by TCRdb to the mid-2010s). With respect to the entire study: The recorded disease courses included relapsing-remitting, secondary progressive and progressive-relapsing multiple sclerosis, and some patients had no subtype annotation. A subset of samples was prepared in parallel using single-end sample barcoding, then pooled and co-amplified after Illumina adapter ligation. The patient repertoires were set against around eleven previously published healthy control repertoires from donors whose ages ranged from 6 to 25 years.

Receptor libraries were prepared by PCR. The sequencing machine was an Illumina HiSeq 2500. Unique molecular identifiers were incorporated into TCR beta cDNA libraries to reduce PCR and sequencing biases. Approximately 500,000 cDNA molecules were obtained for every 1 to 10 million input T cells, so each molecule roughly corresponded to one T cell. The patient libraries were prepared and sequenced with the same protocol used for the earlier healthy control dataset. Samples belonging to the same batch were prepared together, multiplexed and sequenced on a shared HiSeq lane. Processing in the source paper ran as follows. Raw barcoded reads were processed with MIGEC, and single-read molecular identifier groups were discarded before consensus assembly and CDR3 extraction. VDJtools was used for post-analysis of the clonotype tables, with diversity normalized by down-sampling every dataset to the smallest sample size. To correct batch-related cross-sample contamination, repertoire overlap clustering matched CDR3 amino acid sequences but not nucleotide sequences. TCRdb passed the public sequencing reads through fastp at Q25 and MiXCR, retaining productive beta sequences. Rows merge per CDR3 protein into single entries with the most common DNA and genes. The V and J calls reflect TCRdb's pipeline rather than the authors' work. Recorded for this sample are roughly 670,000 distinct CDR3 sequences; over 45% of them occurred a single time. The ten top clones hold approximately 10% of the sample.

This clonotype was observed a few times. Its antigen remains undetermined. One base away there is no much larger clone; base qualities are not given. On the study overall, not on this receptor specifically: Direct clustering with F measure revealed strong co-clustering of samples prepared in the same batch, which led to a batch-effect correction. Normalized Chao1 diversity was significantly lower in multiple sclerosis patients than controls, suggesting substantial peripheral T-cell clonal expansion. Patients showed significantly higher frequencies than controls for a few TRBV segments, among them TRBV5-6, TRBV5-1 and TRBV20-1. The control group was slightly older than the multiple sclerosis patient group.

From its cysteine to its phenylalanine, the CDR3 spans 15 amino acids. The read is trimmed to its CDR3 DNA, 45 bases read in frame from base 1. The germline V gene gives CDR1 as SNHLY and CDR2 as FYNNEI. To demonstrate the VDJtools post-analysis software, the study profiled TCR beta repertoires from the peripheral blood of 13 young patients with multiple sclerosis. The multiple sclerosis patients were children and adolescents ranging in age from roughly 6 to 15 years. The sequence was obtained from a girl aged 2 to 10 with multiple sclerosis. Specimen: blood. The chain was built from TRBV2 and TRBJ2-7; TRBD1 matches 8 bases in the middle. The DNA end favors TRBJ2-5, so the J call may be wrong. The nucleotides read TGTGCCAGCAGTATTTCAGGGGGCAACGTGGAGACCCAGTACTTC. Translation gives CASSISGGNVETQYF.